This is a list of T cell receptor beta chains from one sample in a study of blood T cell repertoires in COVID-19. TCRdb's copy holds only in-frame clones and misses some; the assay was immunoSEQ multiplex PCR. The repertoire has more than 150,000 clones, about four fifths of them found once; the top ten carry 10% to 15%. Material for sequencing was peripheral blood. These receptor sequences come from a man aged 70-80 years who had recovered from COVID-19. The CDR3 runs from the conserved cysteine through the conserved F or W. The order of the fields is V gene, J gene, D gene, clone size, CDR3 DNA, CDR3 protein. A D gene is named only where the DNA matches it firmly. For some rows the clone size is stated as once, few or many, or as a class when expanded; others skip it.

TRBV10-3,TRBJ2-3,-,-,TGTGCCATCAAGGACAGTTCCACAGATACGCAGTATTTT,CAIKDSSTDTQYF
TRBV2,TRBJ1-4,-,-,TGTGCCAGCACCCTAAAAGAGCAACTGTTTTTT,CASTLKEQLFF
TRBV10-2,TRBJ1-1,-,few,TGCGCCAGCAGTCAAGAAACGGGTAATCTCGCTGAAGCTTTCTTT,CASSQETGNLAEAFF
TRBV5-4,TRBJ1-2,TRBD1,-,TGTGCCAGCAGGGACACAGGGGACAAAGGCTACACCTTC,CASRDTGDKGYTF
TRBV5-1,TRBJ2-2,-,once,TGCGCCAGCAGCTTATTTTATTTGGAGATCGGTCTTACGAACACCGGGGAGCTGTTTTTT,CASSLFYLEIGLTNTGELFF
TRBV3-1/TRBV3-2,TRBJ2-1,-,few,TGTGCCAGCAGCCAAGGAGTCGGGGTCAATGAGCAGTTCTTC,CASSQGVGVNEQFF
TRBV10-1,TRBJ1-4,-,-,TGCGCCAGCATGCCAGGGAGGAATGAAAAACTGTTTTTT,CASMPGRNEKLFF
TRBV3-1/TRBV3-2,TRBJ2-1,TRBD2,-,TGTGCCAGCAGCCAAATGGGTGGGACTAGCGGCTCTAGCTCCTACAATGAGCAGTTCTTC,CASSQMGGTSGSSSYNEQFF
TRBV5-4,TRBJ2-7,TRBD2,-,TGTGCCAGCAGCCAGGGACTAGCGGGGAGGGGGATGCAGTACTTC,CASSQGLAGRGMQYF
TRBV27,TRBJ2-2,-,-,TGTGCCAGCAGTTACACCGCCGGGACTGGTCTCGGCACCGGGGAGCTGTTTTTT,CASSYTAGTGLGTGELFF
TRBV27,TRBJ2-1,-,-,TGTGCCAGCAGTTTTTCTAGGGGCAGGGATGAGCAGTTCTTC,CASSFSRGRDEQFF
TRBV15,TRBJ1-3,-,-,TGTGCCACCAGCAGCCGTCCCGGGACACATAGGGTGATTGGAAACACCATATATTTT,CATSSRPGTHRVIGNTIYF
TRBV27,TRBJ2-5,TRBD1,-,TGTGCCAGCAGTTTATCTCGGACAGGGGGGGAGACCCAGTACTTC,CASSLSRTGGETQYF
TRBV4-1,TRBJ2-3,TRBD2,-,TGCGCCAGCAGCCAATCACTAGCGGGAGGACTAGATACGCAGTATTTT,CASSQSLAGGLDTQYF
TRBV25-1,TRBJ1-1,-,-,TGTGCCAGCAGTCCCTCGAGGGGGAGCACTGAAGCTTTCTTT,CASSPSRGSTEAFF
TRBV9,TRBJ1-1,TRBD1,few,TGTGCCAGCAGCACAGGACAGGGCTCGAACACTGAAGCTTTCTTT,CASSTGQGSNTEAFF
TRBV19,TRBJ2-5,TRBD2,-,TGTGCCAGCACCGGGACTAGCGGGAGGTCGGGAGAGACCCAGTACTTC,CASTGTSGRSGETQYF
TRBV5-4,TRBJ2-5,TRBD2,-,TGTGCCAGCAGCCGGGGGGTCCGCGGGTCAGAGACCCAGTACTTC,CASSRGVRGSETQYF
TRBV5-1,TRBJ2-1,-,-,TGCGCCAGCAGCTTGGCCCTAGGTAATGAGCAGTTCTTC,CASSLALGNEQFF
TRBV6-5,TRBJ2-2,TRBD1,-,TGTGCCAGCAGACAGGGGGCGGCCGGGGAGCTGTTTTTT,CASRQGAAGELFF
TRBV5-8,TRBJ2-7,TRBD2,-,TGTGCCAGCAGCGGAAGCGGGAGTTGGCAGAACGAGCAGTACTTC,CASSGSGSWQNEQYF
TRBV19,TRBJ2-7,TRBD2,-,TGTGCCAGTAGTACCGCCCTAGCGGGGGATGGCGAGCAGTACTTC,CASSTALAGDGEQYF
TRBV7-8,TRBJ2-2,-,-,TGTGCCAGCAGCTTAAGTAGTTGGATCGTTAGCGGAGGCACCGGGGAGCTGTTTTTT,CASSLSSWIVSGGTGELFF
TRBV28,TRBJ2-7,TRBD1,once,TGTGCCAGCAGTTTAGGTGGGACAGGGATCTACGAGCAGTACTTC,CASSLGGTGIYEQYF
TRBV7-2,TRBJ2-5,TRBD2,-,TGTGCCAGCAGCTTAAGCCGGTCTAGCGGGGAGACCCAGTACTTC,CASSLSRSSGETQYF
TRBV3-1/TRBV3-2,TRBJ1-3,-,-,TGTGCCAGCAGCCCTATGCTGTCCAACTCTGGAAACACCATATATTTT,CASSPMLSNSGNTIYF
TRBV28,TRBJ1-5,TRBD1,-,TGTGCCAGCAGTTTCCAGGGGGCTAGGCAGCCCCAGCATTTT,CASSFQGARQPQHF
TRBV5-1,TRBJ1-1,-,-,TGCGCCAGCAGCCCCGGACCTATGGACTCTGAAGCTTTCTTT,CASSPGPMDSEAFF
TRBV6-5,TRBJ1-3,-,-,TGTGCCAGCCACGGCTCTGGAAACACCATATATTTT,CASHGSGNTIYF
TRBV12-3/TRBV12-4,TRBJ1-1,-,-,TGTGCCAGCACCTCGGCGGGGGGCACTGAAGCTTTCTTT,CASTSAGGTEAFF
TRBV7-9,TRBJ2-2,TRBD1,-,TGTGCCAGCAGCTTCCGGACAGGGGGCGAAAACACCGGGGAGCTGTTTTTT,CASSFRTGGENTGELFF
TRBV24-1,TRBJ1-2,-,-,TGTGCCACCAGCAGGGACTCTAACTATGGCTACACCTTC,CATSRDSNYGYTF
TRBV29-1,TRBJ1-2,-,-,TGCAGCGCCCCAGAGGGCTATGGCTACACCTTC,CSAPEGYGYTF
TRBV29-1,TRBJ2-1,TRBD2,few,TGCAGCGTTGCTGGTAGCGGGGGGCGAGGCAATGAGCAGTTCTTC,CSVAGSGGRGNEQFF
TRBV19,TRBJ2-7,-,-,TGTGCCAGTAGTATTACAGGATCCTACGAGCAGTACTTC,CASSITGSYEQYF
TRBV5-1,TRBJ2-2,-,once,TGCGCCAGCAGCTTGAACAGGGCTTACACCGGGGAGCTGTTTTTT,CASSLNRAYTGELFF
TRBV18,TRBJ1-3,TRBD1,-,TGTGCCAGCTCACCACCTACGACAGGGATTGGAAACACCATATATTTT,CASSPPTTGIGNTIYF
TRBV7-8,TRBJ1-3,-,-,TGTGCCAGTCTAAGCGTTTGGGGAAACACCATATATTTT,CASLSVWGNTIYF
TRBV11-2,TRBJ2-5,TRBD1,-,TGTGCCAGCAGCAGGGGACAGGCCCAAGAGACCCAGTACTTC,CASSRGQAQETQYF
TRBV7-2,TRBJ2-7,-,-,TGTGCCAGCAGCGCCAGAGCGGCCGGAAACGAGCAGTACTTC,CASSARAAGNEQYF
TRBV7-3,TRBJ1-1,-,-,TGTGCCAGCAGCCTCAGGGGCTTGAACACTGAAGCTTTCTTT,CASSLRGLNTEAFF
TRBV2,TRBJ2-4,TRBD1,-,TGTGCCAGCAGTGGAACAGGGGCCAACATTCAGTACTTC,CASSGTGANIQYF
TRBV27,TRBJ2-7,TRBD1,-,TGTGCCAGCAGTCCGGAGACAGGGTTCGAATGGTACTTC,CASSPETGFEWYF
TRBV18,TRBJ1-4,TRBD1,-,TGTGCCAGCTCAGACACAGGGGGACCTAATGAAAAACTGTTTTTT,CASSDTGGPNEKLFF